The sequence of this TCR beta chain was determined in a study of shared clonotypes between healthy human individuals. Study results and limitations: Sequencing of the sorted subsets was shown by rarefaction to be incomplete despite large depth.

Clones were sequenced by immunoSEQ multiplex PCR, and TCRdb holds only the in-frame ones, with some missing. The sample comprises 2.3 million or so clones, approximately 95% of which are singletons, and 0.39% rests with the top ten. The study drew its donors from healthy HIV-negative adults without recent acute infections or vaccinations. The CDR3 sequence is 15 residues long. After removal of 7 bases from V and 4 bases from J, the junction contained 8 bases not matched to a gene. Germline V gene sequence: CDR1 MNHEY, CDR2 SVGAGI. Comment on this clone: Its antigen is as yet unknown.

The sequence derives from a man younger than 30 in good health. Some clones in this sample may be carry-over from other donors' samples. Sequenced: naive CD4+ T cells from PBMCs. The subset was: CD45RA+ positively selected. The V and J genes are TRBV6-5 and TRBJ2-1; 9 bases agree with TRBD2. The CDR3 nucleotides read TGTGCCAGCATTGGTGCGGGAGGGTTATACAATGAGCAGTTCTTC. Its protein is CASIGAGGLYNEQFF.